These T cell receptor beta chains were read from a single sample in a study of blood T cells in healthy people across ages. Each CDR3 protein gets one entry after TCRdb re-called the 5' RACE reads with MiXCR. The sample yields some 920,000 distinct CDR3 sequences, about 51% seen once. The sample comprised blood. The receptors originated from a woman aged 60-75 years in good health. Both conserved end residues are part of each CDR3. The D gene is left open where the match is weak. Clone sizes are given selectively: once, few, many, or a class where the clone is expanded.

d_call: .; v_call: TRBV4-1; clone_size: few; j_call: TRBJ2-4; cdr3_aa: CASSQEGLLNEQYF; cdr3_nt: TGCGCCAGCAGCCAAGAAGGATTGCTCAATGAGCAGTACTTC
d_call: TRBD2; v_call: TRBV10-3; clone_size: .; j_call: TRBJ2-3; cdr3_aa: CATSDGTSGSGTDTQYF; cdr3_nt: TGTGCCACCAGTGATGGGACTAGCGGGAGTGGTACAGATACGCAGTATTTT
d_call: .; v_call: TRBV20-1; clone_size: few; j_call: TRBJ2-7; cdr3_aa: CSARDGSSYEQYF; cdr3_nt: TGCAGTGCTAGGGACGGAAGCTCCTACGAGCAGTACTTC
d_call: .; v_call: TRBV27; clone_size: .; j_call: TRBJ1-2; cdr3_aa: CASRQGTGYTF; cdr3_nt: TGTGCCAGCAGGCAGGGGACGGGCTACACCTTC
d_call: TRBD1; v_call: TRBV7-9; clone_size: .; j_call: TRBJ2-1; cdr3_aa: CASSSWDRGLGEQFF; cdr3_nt: TGTGCCAGCAGCTCATGGGACAGGGGGCTGGGTGAGCAGTTCTTC
d_call: .; v_call: TRBV7-2; clone_size: .; j_call: TRBJ2-1; cdr3_aa: CASSLGWGSNEQFF; cdr3_nt: TGTGCCAGCAGCTTAGGGTGGGGTTCCAATGAGCAGTTCTTC
d_call: .; v_call: TRBV6-1; clone_size: .; j_call: TRBJ1-5; cdr3_aa: CASSDQGLSQPQHF; cdr3_nt: TGTGCCAGCAGTGATCAGGGCTTGAGTCAGCCCCAGCATTTT
d_call: .; v_call: TRBV28; clone_size: many; j_call: TRBJ2-5; cdr3_aa: CASSLVSQETQYF; cdr3_nt: TGTGCCAGCAGTTTGGTATCCCAAGAGACCCAGTACTTC
d_call: .; v_call: TRBV30; clone_size: many; j_call: TRBJ2-5; cdr3_aa: CAWSVGETQYF; cdr3_nt: TGTGCCTGGAGTGTCGGGGAGACCCAGTACTTC
d_call: .; v_call: TRBV7-9; clone_size: .; j_call: TRBJ1-5; cdr3_aa: CASSLSGTQHF; cdr3_nt: TGTGCCAGCAGCTTATCAGGGACCCAGCATTTT
d_call: .; v_call: TRBV20-1; clone_size: .; j_call: TRBJ2-7; cdr3_aa: CSAVSLHGAQYF; cdr3_nt: TGCAGTGCTGTATCCTTACATGGTGCACAGTACTTC
d_call: .; v_call: TRBV6-5; clone_size: .; j_call: TRBJ2-5; cdr3_aa: CATARGETQYF; cdr3_nt: TGTGCCACCGCTAGGGGGGAGACCCAGTACTTC
d_call: .; v_call: TRBV28; clone_size: .; j_call: TRBJ2-7; cdr3_aa: CASSFGRGPHEQYF; cdr3_nt: TGTGCCAGCAGTTTCGGTAGGGGACCCCACGAGCAGTACTTC
d_call: TRBD2; v_call: TRBV12-3/TRBV12-4; clone_size: .; j_call: TRBJ2-1; cdr3_aa: CASRTPPGLAGSEQFF; cdr3_nt: TGTGCCAGCAGAACACCACCGGGACTAGCGGGATCTGAGCAGTTCTTC
d_call: TRBD1; v_call: TRBV19; clone_size: .; j_call: TRBJ2-5; cdr3_aa: CASSIPGGPATQYF; cdr3_nt: TGTGCCAGTAGTATCCCAGGGGGACCTGCGACCCAGTACTTC
d_call: .; v_call: TRBV29-1; clone_size: .; j_call: TRBJ2-7; cdr3_aa: CSVAYGGGEQYF; cdr3_nt: TGCAGCGTTGCGTACGGGGGAGGCGAGCAGTACTTC
d_call: .; v_call: TRBV23-1; clone_size: .; j_call: TRBJ2-3; cdr3_aa: CASPTTGPDTQYF; cdr3_nt: TGCGCCAGTCCTACTACAGGGCCAGATACGCAGTATTTT
d_call: .; v_call: TRBV6-1; clone_size: .; j_call: TRBJ2-3; cdr3_aa: CASSEAGGQGHTQYF; cdr3_nt: TGTGCCAGCAGTGAAGCTGGAGGGCAGGGCCATACGCAGTATTTT
d_call: .; v_call: TRBV11-2; clone_size: .; j_call: TRBJ2-7; cdr3_aa: CASSLSGFYEQYF; cdr3_nt: TGTGCCAGCAGCTTAAGTGGTTTCTACGAGCAGTACTTC
d_call: .; v_call: TRBV15; clone_size: .; j_call: TRBJ1-5; cdr3_aa: CATSYRESNQPQHF; cdr3_nt: TGTGCCACCAGCTACCGGGAGAGCAATCAGCCCCAGCATTTT
d_call: .; v_call: TRBV20-1; clone_size: few; j_call: TRBJ2-7; cdr3_aa: CSAKSGSGLYEQYF; cdr3_nt: TGCAGTGCAAAATCAGGATCTGGTTTATACGAGCAGTACTTC
d_call: TRBD1; v_call: TRBV2; clone_size: .; j_call: TRBJ1-2; cdr3_aa: CARKGQGASGYTF; cdr3_nt: TGTGCCAGGAAAGGACAGGGGGCTTCTGGCTACACCTTC
d_call: .; v_call: TRBV20-1; clone_size: once; j_call: TRBJ1-1; cdr3_aa: CSASRTRNTEAFF; cdr3_nt: TGCAGTGCTTCACGGACCCGGAACACTGAAGCTTTCTTT
d_call: .; v_call: TRBV7-2; clone_size: .; j_call: TRBJ2-7; cdr3_aa: CASSLAGGKTYEQYF; cdr3_nt: TGTGCCAGCAGCTTAGCGGGCGGAAAAACCTACGAGCAGTACTTC
d_call: .; v_call: TRBV4-2; clone_size: once; j_call: TRBJ2-7; cdr3_aa: CASSQEGTQQQYF; cdr3_nt: TGTGCCAGCAGCCAAGAAGGGACCCAGCAGCAGTACTTC
d_call: .; v_call: TRBV12-3/TRBV12-4; clone_size: few; j_call: TRBJ1-1; cdr3_aa: CASSPGDTGNTEAFF; cdr3_nt: TGTGCCAGTAGTCCAGGGGACACGGGGAACACTGAAGCTTTCTTT
d_call: .; v_call: TRBV7-2; clone_size: .; j_call: TRBJ2-7; cdr3_aa: CASSLGARTGYPYEQYF; cdr3_nt: TGTGCCAGCAGCTTGGGGGCCAGGACGGGGTATCCCTACGAGCAGTACTTC
d_call: TRBD1; v_call: TRBV12-3/TRBV12-4; clone_size: .; j_call: TRBJ2-1; cdr3_aa: CASNQDRGLNNEQFF; cdr3_nt: TGTGCCAGCAACCAGGACAGGGGGCTAAACAATGAGCAGTTCTTC
d_call: .; v_call: TRBV4-2; clone_size: few; j_call: TRBJ2-3; cdr3_aa: CASSQEVRGDTQYF; cdr3_nt: TGTGCCAGCAGCCAAGAGGTCCGGGGTGATACGCAGTATTTT
d_call: .; v_call: TRBV12-3/TRBV12-4; clone_size: once; j_call: TRBJ1-6; cdr3_aa: CASSRGRLTLHF; cdr3_nt: TGTGCCAGCAGCCGCGGACGTCTAACCCTCCACTTT
d_call: .; v_call: TRBV6-2/TRBV6-3; clone_size: .; j_call: TRBJ2-5; cdr3_aa: CASSFTSKETQYF; cdr3_nt: TGTGCCAGCAGTTTTACTAGCAAAGAGACCCAGTACTTC
d_call: .; v_call: TRBV7-8; clone_size: .; j_call: TRBJ2-5; cdr3_aa: CASSPKWVQEQETQYF; cdr3_nt: TGTGCCAGCAGCCCCAAATGGGTACAGGAGCAAGAGACCCAGTACTTC
d_call: .; v_call: TRBV30; clone_size: once; j_call: TRBJ2-4; cdr3_aa: CAWGGPGWLNIQYF; cdr3_nt: TGTGCCTGGGGCGGACCAGGGTGGTTAAACATTCAGTACTTC
d_call: TRBD2; v_call: TRBV28; clone_size: many; j_call: TRBJ2-7; cdr3_aa: CASSFSGRAYEQYF; cdr3_nt: TGTGCCAGCAGTTTTAGCGGGAGGGCGTACGAGCAGTACTTC
d_call: .; v_call: TRBV29-1; clone_size: .; j_call: TRBJ2-7; cdr3_aa: CSVGTGSSYEQYF; cdr3_nt: TGCAGCGTTGGTACGGGAAGCTCCTACGAGCAGTACTTC
d_call: .; v_call: TRBV4-3; clone_size: .; j_call: TRBJ2-7; cdr3_aa: CASSQDIPPGRSYIEQYF; cdr3_nt: TGCGCCAGCAGCCAAGATATCCCCCCAGGGCGCTCCTACATTGAGCAGTACTTC
d_call: .; v_call: TRBV4-1; clone_size: once; j_call: TRBJ1-5; cdr3_aa: CASSQGRPRGVNQPQHF; cdr3_nt: TGCGCCAGCAGCCAAGGGCGACCTCGGGGGGTCAATCAGCCCCAGCATTTT
d_call: TRBD2; v_call: TRBV10-2; clone_size: .; j_call: TRBJ2-3; cdr3_aa: CASSEGTSGRGADTQYF; cdr3_nt: TGCGCCAGCAGTGAAGGGACTAGCGGCAGAGGCGCAGATACGCAGTATTTT
d_call: TRBD2; v_call: TRBV29-1; clone_size: .; j_call: TRBJ2-1; cdr3_aa: CSETKRTSGRIDEQFF; cdr3_nt: TGCAGCGAAACTAAACGGACTAGCGGGAGGATCGATGAGCAGTTCTTC
d_call: .; v_call: TRBV28; clone_size: .; j_call: TRBJ2-7; cdr3_aa: CATREGYSYEQYF; cdr3_nt: TGTGCCACCCGTGAGGGATACTCCTACGAGCAGTACTTC
d_call: .; v_call: TRBV9; clone_size: .; j_call: TRBJ2-5; cdr3_aa: CASSVVAGETQYF; cdr3_nt: TGTGCCAGCAGCGTAGTGGCGGGAGAGACCCAGTACTTC
d_call: .; v_call: TRBV20-1; clone_size: once; j_call: TRBJ1-2; cdr3_aa: CSALDALGYTF; cdr3_nt: TGCAGTGCTTTGGACGCCCTCGGCTACACCTTC
d_call: TRBD1; v_call: TRBV20-1; clone_size: .; j_call: TRBJ2-1; cdr3_aa: CKTGPGGDEQFF; cdr3_nt: TGCAAAACGGGGCCAGGGGGAGATGAGCAGTTCTTC
d_call: TRBD1; v_call: TRBV10-3; clone_size: many; j_call: TRBJ1-2; cdr3_aa: CAISTGQAYYGYTF; cdr3_nt: TGTGCCATCAGCACCGGACAGGCATACTATGGCTACACCTTC
d_call: TRBD2; v_call: TRBV2; clone_size: .; j_call: TRBJ2-7; cdr3_aa: CASSDIGSGRFSYEQYF; cdr3_nt: TGTGCCAGCAGTGATATTGGGAGCGGGAGGTTTTCCTACGAGCAGTACTTC
d_call: .; v_call: TRBV7-9; clone_size: few; j_call: TRBJ2-7; cdr3_aa: CAGHALGRHEQYF; cdr3_nt: TGTGCCGGTCATGCGCTGGGCCGACACGAGCAGTACTTC
d_call: TRBD2; v_call: TRBV18; clone_size: .; j_call: TRBJ2-3; cdr3_aa: CASSHGTSGSTDTQYF; cdr3_nt: TGTGCCAGCTCACACGGGACTAGCGGGAGTACAGATACGCAGTATTTT
d_call: .; v_call: TRBV20-1; clone_size: .; j_call: TRBJ2-5; cdr3_aa: CSADGTPRAYAQYF; cdr3_nt: TGCAGTGCTGACGGGACCCCGCGGGCTTACGCGCAGTACTTC
d_call: .; v_call: TRBV27; clone_size: .; j_call: TRBJ1-1; cdr3_aa: CASSVWTSGEAFF; cdr3_nt: TGTGCCAGCAGTGTATGGACATCTGGTGAAGCTTTCTTT
d_call: .; v_call: TRBV4-1; clone_size: .; j_call: TRBJ2-7; cdr3_aa: CASSHPGGSYEQYF; cdr3_nt: TGCGCCAGCAGCCACCCCGGTGGGAGCTACGAGCAGTACTTC